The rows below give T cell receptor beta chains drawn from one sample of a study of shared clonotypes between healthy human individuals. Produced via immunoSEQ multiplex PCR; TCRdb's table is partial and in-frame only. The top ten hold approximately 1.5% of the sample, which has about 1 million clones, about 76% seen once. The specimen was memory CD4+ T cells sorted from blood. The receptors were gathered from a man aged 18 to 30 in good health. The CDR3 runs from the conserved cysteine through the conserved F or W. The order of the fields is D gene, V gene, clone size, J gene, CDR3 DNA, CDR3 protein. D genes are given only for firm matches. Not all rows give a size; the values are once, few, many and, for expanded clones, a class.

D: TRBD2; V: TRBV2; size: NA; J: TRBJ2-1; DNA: TGTGCCAGCAGGTCCGGGGAGCGGGAGAATCTCTTC; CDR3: CASRSGERENLF
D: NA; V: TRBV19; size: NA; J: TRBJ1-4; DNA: TGTGCCAGTAGTACCAGAGGAGGAGAAAAACTGTTTTTT; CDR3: CASSTRGGEKLFF
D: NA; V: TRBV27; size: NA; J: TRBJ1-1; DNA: TGTGCCAGCAGTCATACAGGGTCAGGGGACACTGAAGCTTTCTTT; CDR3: CASSHTGSGDTEAFF
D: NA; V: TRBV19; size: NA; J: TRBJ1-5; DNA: TGTGCCAGTAGTACCCTCAGGGACCAGCCCCAGCATTTT; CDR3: CASSTLRDQPQHF
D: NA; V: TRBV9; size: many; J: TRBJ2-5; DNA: TGTGCCAGCAGCCCGCAAAACCAAGAGACCCAGTACTTC; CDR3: CASSPQNQETQYF
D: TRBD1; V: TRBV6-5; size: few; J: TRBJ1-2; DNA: TGTGCCAGCAGTTACTCGGACAGGGGTTCTAACTATGGCTACACCTTC; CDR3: CASSYSDRGSNYGYTF
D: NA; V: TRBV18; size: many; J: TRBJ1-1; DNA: TGTGCCAGCTCACCTATGGGGGCCACTGAAGCTTTCTTT; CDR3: CASSPMGATEAFF
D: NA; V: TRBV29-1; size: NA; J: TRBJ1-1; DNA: TGCAGCGCCGCCGGACACTTAGACACTGAAGCTTTCTTT; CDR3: CSAAGHLDTEAFF
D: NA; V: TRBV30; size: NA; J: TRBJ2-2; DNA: TGTGCCTGGAGCGGATACAGGGGTTGGGACTGGTCCAACACCGGGGAGCTGTTTTTT; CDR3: CAWSGYRGWDWSNTGELFF
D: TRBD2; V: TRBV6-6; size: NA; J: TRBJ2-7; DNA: TGTGCCAGCAGTCCAAGCGGGACCTTAATAGACGAGCAGTACTTC; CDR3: CASSPSGTLIDEQYF
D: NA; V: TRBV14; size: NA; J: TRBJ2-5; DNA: TGTGCCAGCAGCCAAGATAGACGGATCCAGTACTTC; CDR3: CASSQDRRIQYF
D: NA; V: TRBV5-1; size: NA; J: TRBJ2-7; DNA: TGCGCCAGCAGCTCTGGGACGGCGAGCTCCTACGAGCAGTACTTC; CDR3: CASSSGTASSYEQYF
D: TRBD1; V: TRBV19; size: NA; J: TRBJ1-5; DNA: TGTGCCAGTACCCACCTCGACAGGGATAATCAGCCCCAGCATTTT; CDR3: CASTHLDRDNQPQHF
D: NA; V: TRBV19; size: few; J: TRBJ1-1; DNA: TGTGCCAGTAGTCGTGGGTGGAACACTGAAGCTTTCTTT; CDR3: CASSRGWNTEAFF
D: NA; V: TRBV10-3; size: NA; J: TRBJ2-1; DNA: TGTGCCATCAGTGACCCCGGGAGCAGGGGTCTTTCCTACAATGAGCAGTTCTTC; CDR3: CAISDPGSRGLSYNEQFF